Listed below are T cell receptor beta chains from one sample, sequenced in a study of PD-1 blockade in classical Hodgkin lymphoma. TCRdb keeps only in-frame clones here, not all; method: immunoSEQ multiplex PCR. The sample has around 37,000 clones, 92% seen once. The material was CD4+ T cells from blood, obtained before the fourth cycle of nivolumab. The origin of the receptors is a human donor with classical Hodgkin lymphoma. Each CDR3 is given with its conserved first and last residue. D genes are given only for firm matches. Clone size is given for some rows only: seen once, a few or many times, or a class if the clone is expanded.

v_gene,j_gene,abundance,d_gene,CDR3aa,CDR3nt
TRBV7-2,TRBJ2-7,-,-,CASSLVTSLDEQYF,TGTGCCAGCAGCTTAGTGACTAGTCTGGACGAGCAGTACTTC
TRBV6-6,TRBJ1-1,-,TRBD1,CASRRTGTGVPEAFF,TGTGCCAGCAGAAGGACCGGGACAGGGGTTCCTGAAGCTTTCTTT
TRBV10-2,TRBJ2-7,-,-,CASREPGPGYEQYF,TGCGCCAGCAGAGAACCGGGCCCGGGTTACGAGCAGTACTTC
TRBV5-1,TRBJ2-3,-,-,CASSPRTSGVTDTQYF,TGCGCCAGCAGCCCTCGAACGTCTGGGGTCACAGATACGCAGTATTTT
TRBV6-5,TRBJ2-7,once,-,CASSKTANSYEQYF,TGTGCCAGCAGCAAGACAGCGAACTCCTACGAGCAGTACTTC
TRBV13,TRBJ2-2,-,-,CASSIRYGELFF,TGTGCCAGCAGCATCCGTTACGGGGAGCTGTTTTTT
TRBV7-8,TRBJ2-1,-,TRBD2,CASSLMRESEQFF,TGTGCCAGCAGCTTAATGCGGGAGAGTGAGCAGTTCTTC
TRBV19,TRBJ2-1,-,TRBD2,CASSMGLAGSSYNEQFF,TGTGCCAGTAGTATGGGGCTAGCGGGAAGCTCCTACAATGAGCAGTTCTTC
TRBV30,TRBJ2-5,-,-,CAWSAQETQYF,TGTGCCTGGAGTGCACAAGAGACCCAGTACTTC
TRBV4-1,TRBJ2-3,-,TRBD1,CASSQIDRGLSDTQYF,TGCGCCAGCAGCCAGATTGACAGGGGGTTATCAGATACGCAGTATTTT
TRBV5-4,TRBJ1-1,once,TRBD1,CASSSTGPHTEAFF,TGTGCCAGCAGCTCGACAGGGCCCCACACTGAAGCTTTCTTT
TRBV30,TRBJ2-7,-,-,CAWSTGSNSYEQYF,TGTGCCTGGAGTACCGGGTCTAACTCCTACGAGCAGTACTTC
TRBV10-1,TRBJ2-1,once,TRBD2,CASSESRWSGSSDEQFF,TGCGCCAGCAGTGAGTCAAGATGGAGCGGGAGCTCGGATGAGCAGTTCTTC
TRBV5-1,TRBJ2-1,-,TRBD2,CASSLGIAGGIYNEQFF,TGCGCCAGCAGCTTGGGGATAGCGGGAGGGATCTACAATGAGCAGTTCTTC
TRBV28,TRBJ2-7,-,-,CASSLLGNYEQYF,TGTGCCAGCAGTTTGTTAGGCAACTACGAGCAGTACTTC
TRBV27,TRBJ2-4,-,TRBD2,CASIVRLAGDIQYF,TGTGCCAGCATAGTAAGACTAGCGGGGGACATTCAGTACTTC
TRBV28,TRBJ2-7,-,-,CASSSPAGSYEQYF,TGTGCCAGCAGTTCCCCTGCCGGTTCCTACGAGCAGTACTTC
TRBV6-1,TRBJ2-1,-,TRBD2,CASNFGTSRGEQFF,TGTGCCAGCAATTTCGGGACTAGCCGAGGAGAGCAGTTCTTC
TRBV14,TRBJ2-1,-,-,CASSSRWEQFF,TGTGCCAGCAGCTCTAGGTGGGAGCAGTTCTTC
TRBV7-2,TRBJ2-1,-,-,CATETYSNEQFF,TGTGCCACCGAAACTTATAGCAATGAGCAGTTCTTC
TRBV7-3,TRBJ2-1,-,TRBD1,CASSKTGQGNNEQFF,TGTGCCAGCAGCAAGACGGGACAGGGAAATAATGAGCAGTTCTTC
TRBV5-1,TRBJ2-7,-,-,CASSSSTGYEQYF,TGCGCCAGCAGCTCCTCGACCGGATACGAGCAGTACTTC
TRBV7-9,TRBJ2-1,once,TRBD1,CASSSPNRQGSSYNEQFF,TGTGCCAGCAGCTCCCCGAACCGACAGGGAAGCTCCTACAATGAGCAGTTCTTC
TRBV10-1,TRBJ2-1,once,-,CASSEGSGAGGEQFF,TGCGCCAGCAGCGAGGGGTCGGGCGCAGGGGGGGAGCAGTTCTTC